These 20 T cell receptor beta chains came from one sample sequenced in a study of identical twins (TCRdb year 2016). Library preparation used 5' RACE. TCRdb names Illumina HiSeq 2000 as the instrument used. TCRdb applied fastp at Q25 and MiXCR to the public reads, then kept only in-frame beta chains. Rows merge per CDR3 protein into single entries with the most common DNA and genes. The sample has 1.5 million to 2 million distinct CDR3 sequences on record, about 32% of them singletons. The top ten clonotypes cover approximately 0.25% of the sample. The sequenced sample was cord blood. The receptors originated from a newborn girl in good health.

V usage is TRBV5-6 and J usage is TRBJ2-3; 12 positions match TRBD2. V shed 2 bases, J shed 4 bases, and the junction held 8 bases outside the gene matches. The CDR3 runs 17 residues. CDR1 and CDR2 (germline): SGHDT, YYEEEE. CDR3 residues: CASSFALAGGRADTQYF. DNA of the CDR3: TGTGCCAGCAGCTTCGCCCTAGCGGGGGGGCGGGCAGATACGCAGTATTTT.

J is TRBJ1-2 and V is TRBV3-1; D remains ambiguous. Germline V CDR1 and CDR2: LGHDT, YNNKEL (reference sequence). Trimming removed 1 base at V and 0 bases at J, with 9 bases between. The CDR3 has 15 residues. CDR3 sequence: CASSQARGSNYGYTF. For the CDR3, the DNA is TGTGCCAGCAGCCAAGCTCGCGGTTCTAACTATGGCTACACCTTC.

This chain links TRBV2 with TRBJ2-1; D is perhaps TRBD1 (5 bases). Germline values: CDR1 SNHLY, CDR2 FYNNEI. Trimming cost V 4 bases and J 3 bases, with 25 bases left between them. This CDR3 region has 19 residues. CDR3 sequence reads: CASSGVVGDHIQDYNEQFF. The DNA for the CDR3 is TGTGCCAGCAGTGGAGTGGTAGGAGACCATATACAGGACTACAATGAGCAGTTCTTC.

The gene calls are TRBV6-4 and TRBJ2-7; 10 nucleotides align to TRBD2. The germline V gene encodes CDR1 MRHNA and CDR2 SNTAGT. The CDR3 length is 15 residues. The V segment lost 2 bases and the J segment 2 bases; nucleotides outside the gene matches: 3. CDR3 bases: TGTGCCAGCAGTGACCCTAGCGGGAGTACCTACGAGCAGTACTTC. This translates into CASSDPSGSTYEQYF.

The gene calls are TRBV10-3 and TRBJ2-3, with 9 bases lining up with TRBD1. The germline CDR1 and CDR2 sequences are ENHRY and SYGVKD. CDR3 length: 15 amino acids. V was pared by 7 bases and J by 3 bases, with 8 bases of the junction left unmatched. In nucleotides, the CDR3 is TGTGCCATCAAAACAGGGGGCGCGGGGACAGATACGCAGTATTTT. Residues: CAIKTGGAGTDTQYF.

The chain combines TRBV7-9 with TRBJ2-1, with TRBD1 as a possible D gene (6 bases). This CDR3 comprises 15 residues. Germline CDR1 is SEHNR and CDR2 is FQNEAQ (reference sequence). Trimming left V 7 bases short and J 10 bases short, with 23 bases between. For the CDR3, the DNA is TGTGCCAGCAACAGGGTATTAGGGCTAGCAAACGAGCAGTTCTTC. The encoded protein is CASNRVLGLANEQFF. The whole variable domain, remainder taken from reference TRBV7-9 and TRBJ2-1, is DTGVSQNPRHKITKRGQNVTFRCDPISEHNRLYWYRQTLGQGPEFLTYFQNEAQLEKSRLLSDRFSAERPKGSFSTLEIQRTEQGDSAMYLCASNRVLGLANEQFFGPGTRLTVL.

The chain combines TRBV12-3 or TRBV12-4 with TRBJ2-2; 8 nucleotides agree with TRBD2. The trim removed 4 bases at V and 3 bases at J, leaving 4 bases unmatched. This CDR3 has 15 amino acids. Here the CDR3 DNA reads TGTGCCAGCAGTTCCGGACTAGCAGACACCGGGGAGCTGTTTTTT. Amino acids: CASSSGLADTGELFF.

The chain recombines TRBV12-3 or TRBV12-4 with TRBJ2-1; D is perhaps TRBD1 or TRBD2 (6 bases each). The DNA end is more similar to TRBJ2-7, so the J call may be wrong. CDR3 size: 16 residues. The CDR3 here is CASSNPGGRGYNEQYF. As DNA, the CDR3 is TGTGCCAGCAGTAACCCTGGGGGGCGGGGATACAATGAGCAGTACTTC.

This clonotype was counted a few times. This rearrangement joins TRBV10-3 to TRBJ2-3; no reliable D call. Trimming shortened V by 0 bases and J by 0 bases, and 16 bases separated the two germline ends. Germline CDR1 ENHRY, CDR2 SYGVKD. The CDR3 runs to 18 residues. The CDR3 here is CAISESQHEDTSTDTQYF. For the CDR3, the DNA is TGTGCCATCAGTGAGTCCCAGCACGAAGACACTAGCACAGATACGCAGTATTTT.

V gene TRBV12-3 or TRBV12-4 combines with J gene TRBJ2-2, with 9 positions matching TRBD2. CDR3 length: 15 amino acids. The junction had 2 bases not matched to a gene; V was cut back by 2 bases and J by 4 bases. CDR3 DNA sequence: TGTGCCAGCAGTTTACTAGCGGGGTTCACCGGGGAGCTGTTTTTT. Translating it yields CASSLLAGFTGELFF.

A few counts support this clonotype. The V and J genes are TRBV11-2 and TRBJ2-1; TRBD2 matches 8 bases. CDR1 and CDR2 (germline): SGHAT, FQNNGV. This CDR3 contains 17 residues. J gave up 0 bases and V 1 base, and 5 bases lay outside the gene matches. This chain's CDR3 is CASSLGSGASSYNEQFF. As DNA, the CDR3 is TGTGCCAGCAGCTTAGGTAGCGGGGCCAGCTCCTACAATGAGCAGTTCTTC.

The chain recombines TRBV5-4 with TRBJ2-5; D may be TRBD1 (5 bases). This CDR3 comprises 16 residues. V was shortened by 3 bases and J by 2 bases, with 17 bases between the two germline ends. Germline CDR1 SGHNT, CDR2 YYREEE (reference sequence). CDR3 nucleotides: TGTGCCAGCAGCTGGGGTAGTGAAGGGGAACAAGAGACCCAGTACTTC. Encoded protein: CASSWGSEGEQETQYF.

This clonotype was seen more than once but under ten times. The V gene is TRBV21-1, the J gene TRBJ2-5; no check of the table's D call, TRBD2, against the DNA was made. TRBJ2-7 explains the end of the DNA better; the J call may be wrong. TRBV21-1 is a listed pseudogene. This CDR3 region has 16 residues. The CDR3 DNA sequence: TGTGCCAGCAGACCCCTCCGACTAGCGGGAGGAGGCGAGCAGTACTTC. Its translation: CASRPLRLAGGGEQYF.

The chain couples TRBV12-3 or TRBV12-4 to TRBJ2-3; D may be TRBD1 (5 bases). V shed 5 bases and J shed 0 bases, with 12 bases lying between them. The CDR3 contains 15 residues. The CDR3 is CASSRTPVSTDTQYF. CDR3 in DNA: TGTGCCAGCAGTCGGACACCCGTCAGCACAGATACGCAGTATTTT.

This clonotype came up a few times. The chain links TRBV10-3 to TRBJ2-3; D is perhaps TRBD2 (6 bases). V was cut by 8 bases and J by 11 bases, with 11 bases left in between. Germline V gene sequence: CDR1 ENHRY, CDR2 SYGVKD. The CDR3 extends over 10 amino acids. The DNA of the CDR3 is TGTGCCATCGGTTGGCGGGGGCAGTATTTT. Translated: CAIGWRGQYF.

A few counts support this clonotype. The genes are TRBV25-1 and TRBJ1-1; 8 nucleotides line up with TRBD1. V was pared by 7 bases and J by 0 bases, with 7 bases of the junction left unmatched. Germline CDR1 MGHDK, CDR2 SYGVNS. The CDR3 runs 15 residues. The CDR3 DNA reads TGTGCCAGCACTGACAGGGGACGTTTGAACACTGAAGCTTTCTTT. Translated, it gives CASTDRGRLNTEAFF.

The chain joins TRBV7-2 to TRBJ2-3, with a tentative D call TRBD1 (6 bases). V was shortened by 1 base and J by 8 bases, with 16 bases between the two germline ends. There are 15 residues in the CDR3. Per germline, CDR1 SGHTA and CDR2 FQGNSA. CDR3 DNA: TGTGCCAGCAGCTTAGAGGGGGTTCCAGGCGGTACGCAGTATTTT. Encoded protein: CASSLEGVPGGTQYF.

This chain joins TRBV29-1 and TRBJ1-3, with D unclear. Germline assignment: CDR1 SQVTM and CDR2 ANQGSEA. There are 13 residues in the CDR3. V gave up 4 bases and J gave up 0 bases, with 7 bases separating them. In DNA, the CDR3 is TGCAGCGTTGTATCCGACTCTGGAAACACCATATATTTT. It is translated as CSVVSDSGNTIYF.

The CDR3 region is CSASGKGASSYNEQFF. The CDR3 region has the DNA TGCAGTGCTAGCGGGAAAGGAGCTTCATCCTACAATGAGCAGTTCTTC. The rearrangement links TRBV20-1 to TRBJ2-1, with D perhaps TRBD2 (5 bases). Trimming removed 3 bases from V and 1 base from J, with 16 bases in between. Germline assignment: CDR1 DFQATT and CDR2 SNEGSKA (reference sequence). CDR3 size: 16 residues.

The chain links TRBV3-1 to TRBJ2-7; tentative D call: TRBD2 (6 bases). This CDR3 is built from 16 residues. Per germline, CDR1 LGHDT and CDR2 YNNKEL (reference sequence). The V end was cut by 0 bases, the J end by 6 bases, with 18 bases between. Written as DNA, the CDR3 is TGTGCCAGCAGCCAAGATCTGGCTAGCGTACTACGCGAGCAGTACTTC. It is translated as CASSQDLASVLREQYF.